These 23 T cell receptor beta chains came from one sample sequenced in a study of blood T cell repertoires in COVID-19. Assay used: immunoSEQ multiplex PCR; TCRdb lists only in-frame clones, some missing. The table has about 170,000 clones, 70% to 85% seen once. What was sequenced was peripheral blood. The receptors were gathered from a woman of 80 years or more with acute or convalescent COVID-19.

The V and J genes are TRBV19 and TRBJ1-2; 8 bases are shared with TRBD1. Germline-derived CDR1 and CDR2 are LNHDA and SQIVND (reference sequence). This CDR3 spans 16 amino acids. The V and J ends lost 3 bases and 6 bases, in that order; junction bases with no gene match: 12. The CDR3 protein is CASSIIRTGIGHGYTF. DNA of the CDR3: TGTGCCAGTAGTATCATCCGGACAGGGATCGGACATGGCTACACCTTC.

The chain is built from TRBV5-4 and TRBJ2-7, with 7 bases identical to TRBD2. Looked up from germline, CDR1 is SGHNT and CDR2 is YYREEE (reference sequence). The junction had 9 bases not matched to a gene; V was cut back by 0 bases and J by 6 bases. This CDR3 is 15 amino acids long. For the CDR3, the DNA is TGTGCCAGCAGCTTGGTGCTAGCGGAAAGGGGCGAGCAGTACTTC. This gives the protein CASSLVLAERGEQYF.

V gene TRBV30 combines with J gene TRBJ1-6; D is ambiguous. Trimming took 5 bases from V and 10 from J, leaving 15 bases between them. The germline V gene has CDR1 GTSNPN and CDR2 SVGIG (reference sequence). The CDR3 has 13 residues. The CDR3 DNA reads TGTGCCTGGGTGCGGACGGGAGGGTCACCCCTCCACTTT. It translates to CAWVRTGGSPLHF.

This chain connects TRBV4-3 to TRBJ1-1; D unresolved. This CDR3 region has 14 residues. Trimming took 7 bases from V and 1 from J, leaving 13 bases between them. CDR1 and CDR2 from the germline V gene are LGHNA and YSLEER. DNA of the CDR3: TGCGCCAGCACCTCCGCGGGTCAGAACACTGAAGCTTTCTTT. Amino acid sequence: CASTSAGQNTEAFF.

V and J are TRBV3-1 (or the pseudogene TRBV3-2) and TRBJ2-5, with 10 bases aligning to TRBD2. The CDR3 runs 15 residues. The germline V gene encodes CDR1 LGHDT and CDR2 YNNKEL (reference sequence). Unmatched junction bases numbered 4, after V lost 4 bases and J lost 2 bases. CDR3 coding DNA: TGTGCCAGCAGCCTCCCGGGACTAGCGCAAGAGACCCAGTACTTC. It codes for CASSLPGLAQETQYF.

CDR3 amino acids: CASRERGGYNEQFF. CDR3 bases: TGTGCCAGTAGAGAGCGGGGGGGTTACAATGAGCAGTTCTTC. The chain links TRBV19 to TRBJ2-1; 10 bases are shared with TRBD2. The CDR3 is made up of 14 amino acids. The germline V gene encodes CDR1 LNHDA and CDR2 SQIVND (reference sequence). V was clipped by 6 bases and J by 4 bases; unmatched bases: 3.

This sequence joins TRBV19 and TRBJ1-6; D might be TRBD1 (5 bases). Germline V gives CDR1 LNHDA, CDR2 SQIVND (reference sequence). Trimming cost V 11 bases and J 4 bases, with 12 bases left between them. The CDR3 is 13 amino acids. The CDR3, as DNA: TGTGCCGCCGGGGGTCCGTATAATTCACCCCTCCACTTT. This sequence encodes CAAGGPYNSPLHF.

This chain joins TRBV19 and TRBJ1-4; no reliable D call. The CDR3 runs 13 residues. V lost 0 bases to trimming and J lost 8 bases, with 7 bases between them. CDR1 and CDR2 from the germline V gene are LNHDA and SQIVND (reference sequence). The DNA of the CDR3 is TGTGCCAGTAGTATAGACCACTCCGAAAAACTGTTTTTT. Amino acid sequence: CASSIDHSEKLFF. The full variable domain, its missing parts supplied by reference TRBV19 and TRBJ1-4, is DGGITQSPKYLFRKEGQNVTLSCEQNLNHDAMYWYRQDPGQGLRLIYYSQIVNDFQKGDIAEGYSVSREKKESFPLTVTSAQKNPTAFYLCASSIDHSEKLFFGSGTQLSVL.

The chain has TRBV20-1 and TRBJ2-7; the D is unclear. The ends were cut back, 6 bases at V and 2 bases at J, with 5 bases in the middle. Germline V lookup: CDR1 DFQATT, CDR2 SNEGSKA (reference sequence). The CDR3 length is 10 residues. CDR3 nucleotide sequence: TGCAGTGCCTTAGCCTACGAGCAGTACTTC. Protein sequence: CSALAYEQYF.

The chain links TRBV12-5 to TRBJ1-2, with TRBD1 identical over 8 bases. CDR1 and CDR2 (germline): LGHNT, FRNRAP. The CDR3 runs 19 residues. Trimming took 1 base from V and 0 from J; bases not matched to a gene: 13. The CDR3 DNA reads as TGTGCTAGTGGTTTGGCCGCGACAGGGGCCGCCCTAGCTAACTATGGCTACACCTTC. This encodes CASGLAATGAALANYGYTF.

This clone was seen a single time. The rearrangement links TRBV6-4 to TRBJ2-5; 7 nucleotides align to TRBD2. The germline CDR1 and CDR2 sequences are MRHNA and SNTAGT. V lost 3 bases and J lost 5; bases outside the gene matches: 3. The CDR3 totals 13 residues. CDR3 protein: CASSDGEGETQYF. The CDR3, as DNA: TGTGCCAGCAGTGATGGGGAGGGGGAGACCCAGTACTTC.

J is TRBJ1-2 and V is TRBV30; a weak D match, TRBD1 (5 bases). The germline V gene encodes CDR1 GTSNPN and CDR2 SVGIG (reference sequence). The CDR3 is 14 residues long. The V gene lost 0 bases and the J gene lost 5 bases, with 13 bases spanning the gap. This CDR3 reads CAWSVGAVQYGYTF. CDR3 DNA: TGTGCCTGGAGTGTAGGGGCGGTGCAGTATGGCTACACCTTC.

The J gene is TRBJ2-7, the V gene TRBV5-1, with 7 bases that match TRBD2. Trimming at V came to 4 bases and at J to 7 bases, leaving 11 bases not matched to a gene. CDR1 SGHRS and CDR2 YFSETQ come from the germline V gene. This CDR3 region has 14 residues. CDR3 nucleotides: TGCGCCAGCAGCCCCCGGGGGGTGGCGATGGAGCAGTACTTC. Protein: CASSPRGVAMEQYF.

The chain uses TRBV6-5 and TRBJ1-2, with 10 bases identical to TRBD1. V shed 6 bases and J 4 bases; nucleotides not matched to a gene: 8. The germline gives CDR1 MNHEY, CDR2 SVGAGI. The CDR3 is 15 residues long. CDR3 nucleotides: TGTGCCAGCAGCCGCAGACAGGGGGCAGGCTATGGCTACACCTTC. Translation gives CASSRRQGAGYGYTF.

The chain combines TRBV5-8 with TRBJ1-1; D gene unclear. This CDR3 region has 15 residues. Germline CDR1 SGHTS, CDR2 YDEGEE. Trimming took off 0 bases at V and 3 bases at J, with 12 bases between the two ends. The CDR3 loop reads CASSLAGGWHTEAFF. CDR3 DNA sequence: TGTGCCAGCAGCTTGGCCGGAGGGTGGCACACTGAAGCTTTCTTT. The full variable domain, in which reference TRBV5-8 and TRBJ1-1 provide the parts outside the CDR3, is EAGVTQSPTHLIKTRGQQATLRCSPISGHTSVYWYQQALGLGLQFLLWYDEGEERNRGNFPPRFSGRQFPNYSSELNVNALELEDSALYLCASSLAGGWHTEAFFGQGTRLTVV.

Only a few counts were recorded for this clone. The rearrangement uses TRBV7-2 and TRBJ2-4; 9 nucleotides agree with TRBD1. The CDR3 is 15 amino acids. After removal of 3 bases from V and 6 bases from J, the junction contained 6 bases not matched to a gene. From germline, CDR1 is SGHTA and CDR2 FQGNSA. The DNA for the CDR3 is TGTGCCAGCAGCTTGGGGGGACAGGGTATAAACATTCAGTACTTC. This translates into CASSLGGQGINIQYF.

The chain's CDR3 is CASSVSEGYEQYF. The CDR3 nucleotides read TGTGCCAGCAGTGTTAGCGAAGGGTACGAGCAGTACTTC. The chain links TRBV6-4 to TRBJ2-7, with D possibly matching TRBD2 (5 bases). The CDR3 loop spans 13 amino acids. Trimming took off 4 bases at V and 4 bases at J, with 11 bases between the two ends. The V gene's germline CDR1 is MRHNA and CDR2 SNTAGT.

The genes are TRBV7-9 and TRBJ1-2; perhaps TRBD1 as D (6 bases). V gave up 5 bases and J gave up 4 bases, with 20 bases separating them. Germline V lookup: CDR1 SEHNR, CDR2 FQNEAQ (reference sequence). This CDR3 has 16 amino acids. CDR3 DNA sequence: TGTGCCAGCAGCGAAACCACAGGGAATTATGCCTATGGCTACACCTTC. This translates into CASSETTGNYAYGYTF.

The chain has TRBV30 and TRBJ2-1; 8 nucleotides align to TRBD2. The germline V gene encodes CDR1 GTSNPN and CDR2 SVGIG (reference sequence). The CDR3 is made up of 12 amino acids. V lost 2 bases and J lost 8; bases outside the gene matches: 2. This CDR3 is CAWSIGGDEQFF. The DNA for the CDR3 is TGTGCCTGGAGTATCGGGGGGGATGAGCAGTTCTTC.

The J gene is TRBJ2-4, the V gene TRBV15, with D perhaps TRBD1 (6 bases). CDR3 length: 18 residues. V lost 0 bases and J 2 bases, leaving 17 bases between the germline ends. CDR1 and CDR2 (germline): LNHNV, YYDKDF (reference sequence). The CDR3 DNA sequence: TGTGCCACCAGCAGAGATTTACAGGGAAAATTTTCCAAAAACATTCAGTACTTC. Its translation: CATSRDLQGKFSKNIQYF.

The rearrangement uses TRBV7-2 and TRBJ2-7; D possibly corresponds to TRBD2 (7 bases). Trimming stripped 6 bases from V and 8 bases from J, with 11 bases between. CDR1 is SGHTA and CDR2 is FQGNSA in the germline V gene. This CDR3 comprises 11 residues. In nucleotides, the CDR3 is TGTGCCAGCAGTGCCGGGGGGCAGCAGTACTTC. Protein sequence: CASSAGGQQYF. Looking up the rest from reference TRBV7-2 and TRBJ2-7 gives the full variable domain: GAGVSQSPSNKVTEKGKDVELRCDPISGHTALYWYRQSLGQGLEFLIYFQGNSAPDKSGLPSDRFSAERTGGSVSTLTIQRTQQEDSAVYLCASSAGGQQYFGPGTRLTVT.

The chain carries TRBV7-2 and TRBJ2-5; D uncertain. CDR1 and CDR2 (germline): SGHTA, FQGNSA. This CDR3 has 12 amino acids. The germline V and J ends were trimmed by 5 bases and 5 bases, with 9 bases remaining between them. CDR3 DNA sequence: TGTGCCAGCAGCCCCAGCAGGGAGACCCAGTACTTC. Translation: CASSPSRETQYF.

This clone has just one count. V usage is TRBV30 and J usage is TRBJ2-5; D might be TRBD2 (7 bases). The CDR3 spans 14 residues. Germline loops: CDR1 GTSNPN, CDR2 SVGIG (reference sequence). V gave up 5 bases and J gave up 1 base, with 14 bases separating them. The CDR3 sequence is CAWHWGGAQETQYF. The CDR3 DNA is TGTGCCTGGCATTGGGGGGGGGCCCAAGAGACCCAGTACTTC.